This T cell receptor (beta chain) derives from a study of blood T cell repertoires in COVID-19. Study-level information: Spain, Italy and the United States supplied samples that represented acute and convalescent COVID-19. T cells, B-cell-depleted T cells, or PBMCs supplied cDNA or gDNA.

Original processing methods: Estimated nucleated cell counts came from reference gene primer amplification. Measured with immunoSEQ multiplex PCR; TCRdb has only the in-frame clones, and not every one. Clone size and the V and J calls come from that table; the DNA yielded D and trimming. The sample lists fewer than 350,000 clones; 65% to 90% were seen once. Trimming took off 1 base at V and 3 bases at J, with 7 bases between the two ends. The CDR3 consists of 14 residues. Germline CDR1 SGHDN, CDR2 FVKESK. The TCR comes from a human donor in a cohort sampled during active COVID-19. The J gene is TRBJ1-3, the V gene TRBV14; no clear D. Sequenced input: peripheral blood. The CDR3 region has the DNA TGTGCCAGCAGCCAAGCCCGGTTTGGAAACACCATATATTTT. It is translated as CASSQARFGNTIYF.